These T cell receptor beta chains were read from a single sample in a study of blood T cell repertoires in COVID-19. Sequencing was performed with immunoSEQ multiplex PCR; in TCRdb, only in-frame clones are kept and a portion is missing. The data hold fewer than 350,000 clones, with around 87% observed a single time. Sequencing was performed on peripheral blood. The receptors were gathered from a woman aged 45-65 years who had recovered from COVID-19. Both conserved end residues are part of each CDR3. D genes are given only for firm matches. Size is stated for part of the rows, as once, few or many counts, or as a class when the clone is expanded.

cdr3_nt | cdr3_aa | j_call | clone_size | v_call | d_call
TGTGCCAGCTCGCTCAAGGGGGGGAGCTCCTACAATGAGCAGTTCTTC | CASSLKGGSSYNEQFF | TRBJ2-1 | - | TRBV18 | -
TGCAGCGTTGAGCCGGCGGGGGGAGAGACCCAGTACTTC | CSVEPAGGETQYF | TRBJ2-5 | - | TRBV29-1 | TRBD2
TGTGCCAGCAGCCGGACAGGGGGCGCGTATAATTCACCCCTCCACTTT | CASSRTGGAYNSPLHF | TRBJ1-6 | - | TRBV7-2 | TRBD1
TGTGCCAGCAGGGCAGGGATGGTGGGTAATCAGCCCCAGCATTTT | CASRAGMVGNQPQHF | TRBJ1-5 | - | TRBV5-5 | -
TGTGCCAGCAGCTTAGCGGCTGGCGCAAGCGGGAGTGAGCAGTTCTTC | CASSLAAGASGSEQFF | TRBJ2-1 | - | TRBV7-2 | TRBD2
TGTGCCAGCAGCTTAAATAGCGGGAACAGCAATGAGCAGTTCTTC | CASSLNSGNSNEQFF | TRBJ2-1 | - | TRBV7-9 | TRBD2
TGCAGTGCTAGTCCGACGGGTTACGAGCAGTACTTC | CSASPTGYEQYF | TRBJ2-7 | - | TRBV20-1 | -
TGTGCCATCCACGGGGGGGGTTCCACAGATACGCAGTATTTT | CAIHGGGSTDTQYF | TRBJ2-3 | - | TRBV5-4 | TRBD2
TGCGCCAGCAGCCAAAGTGGGGGGACTAATGAAAAACTGTTTTTT | CASSQSGGTNEKLFF | TRBJ1-4 | - | TRBV4-3 | -
TGTGCCAGCTCAGTTGGGGGCGAGAATGGCTACACCTTC | CASSVGGENGYTF | TRBJ1-2 | - | TRBV18 | -
TGTGCCAGCAGCTTAAGTGCGGGGCTCTACGAGCAGTACTTC | CASSLSAGLYEQYF | TRBJ2-7 | - | TRBV7-3 | -
TGCGCCAGCAGCCAGGAGGGCGCGGGCTATGGCTACACCTTC | CASSQEGAGYGYTF | TRBJ1-2 | - | TRBV5-1 | -
TGTGCCACCAGCAGAGGTCCCCGTAAACCGGACAATGAGCAGTTCTTC | CATSRGPRKPDNEQFF | TRBJ2-1 | - | TRBV15 | -
TGTGCCAGTGCACAGGGCCCGATACCTCAAGAGACCCAGTACTTC | CASAQGPIPQETQYF | TRBJ2-5 | - | TRBV28 | -
TGTGCCAGCAGCTTGGCCCGGACTAGCGGTTACAATGAGCAGTTCTTC | CASSLARTSGYNEQFF | TRBJ2-1 | few | TRBV5-5 | TRBD2
TGTGCCAGCAGCCAAGATTCGGGGACTAGCGGGTACTACGAGCAGTACTTC | CASSQDSGTSGYYEQYF | TRBJ2-7 | - | TRBV3-1/TRBV3-2 | TRBD2
TGTGCCAGCAGCTTGGGGCCCCCCCCACCCCTCCACTTT | CASSLGPPPPLHF | TRBJ1-6 | - | TRBV5-6 | -
TGTGCCAGCAGCTTGAGTGGGCACGAGCAGTACTTC | CASSLSGHEQYF | TRBJ2-7 | - | TRBV5-6 | -
TGTGCCAGCAGTAGGGGACAGGGACCCTATAATTCACCCCTCCACTTT | CASSRGQGPYNSPLHF | TRBJ1-6 | - | TRBV28 | TRBD1
TGTGCCAGCAGCGTAGAAGGGGGAAAACTGTTTTTT | CASSVEGGKLFF | TRBJ1-4 | - | TRBV9 | -
TGTGCCACCAGTCGGGCGCTTTTGGGGGCAGGTTCCTACAATGAGCAGTTCTTC | CATSRALLGAGSYNEQFF | TRBJ2-1 | - | TRBV15 | -
TGTGCCAGCAGCTATGATCTAGCCTCGAGACAAGAGACCCAGTACTTC | CASSYDLASRQETQYF | TRBJ2-5 | - | TRBV5-6 | -
TGTGCCAGCAGCGCGGTCTTGGACACCGGGGAGCTGTTTTTT | CASSAVLDTGELFF | TRBJ2-2 | few | TRBV9 | -
TGTGCCAGTAGTATTCTACACAACAGGAATCAGCCCCAGCATTTT | CASSILHNRNQPQHF | TRBJ1-5 | - | TRBV19 | -
TGTGCCAGCAGCCCACACAGGGCTAATCAGCCCCAGCATTTT | CASSPHRANQPQHF | TRBJ1-5 | - | TRBV3-1/TRBV3-2 | -
TGTGCCAGTAGTAGCACGTCGGGGGTCCAGGAGTATTTT | CASSSTSGVQEYF | TRBJ2-3 | once | TRBV19 | -
TGTGCCAGAAGCCTATCCCACCGGACGGGAAATCAGCCCCAGCATTTT | CARSLSHRTGNQPQHF | TRBJ1-5 | - | TRBV5-3 | -
TGTGCCAGTAGTGCAGGGGATACGCAGTATTTT | CASSAGDTQYF | TRBJ2-3 | - | TRBV19 | -
TGTGCCAGCAGTTCCGGGACTTATGGTACCGGGGAGCTGTTTTTT | CASSSGTYGTGELFF | TRBJ2-2 | - | TRBV28 | -
TGTGCCAGCAGCTTCGGGCGCGGGGGGGCATCCTACAATGAGCAGTTCTTC | CASSFGRGGASYNEQFF | TRBJ2-1 | - | TRBV7-2 | TRBD2
TGTGCCACCAGCAGAGATTATAGTGTGAATGAGCAGTTCTTC | CATSRDYSVNEQFF | TRBJ2-1 | - | TRBV15 | -
TGTGCCAGCAGTTTAAGATTGGGACAGGTAGCCTACGAGCAGTACTTC | CASSLRLGQVAYEQYF | TRBJ2-7 | - | TRBV27 | TRBD1
TGTGCCAGCAGTCCGGGACAGGTAACGGAAAAACTGTTTTTT | CASSPGQVTEKLFF | TRBJ1-4 | once | TRBV27 | TRBD1
TGTGCCTGGAGTGGGGGGGGACCCAATGGCGCCTACGAGCAGTACTTC | CAWSGGGPNGAYEQYF | TRBJ2-7 | - | TRBV30 | TRBD2
TGTGCCAGCAGTTTACCCCTTAACACAGGGATGGCGGGGGGAAAACTGTTTTTT | CASSLPLNTGMAGGKLFF | TRBJ1-4 | - | TRBV28 | -
TGTGCCAGCAGTGTGGACGTCCGGGGGACCCAGTACTTC | CASSVDVRGTQYF | TRBJ2-5 | - | TRBV6-4 | -
TGTGCCAGCAGTTTGGGGACAGGGGGGGGCGGCTACACCTTC | CASSLGTGGGGYTF | TRBJ1-2 | - | TRBV28 | TRBD1
TGTGCCAGTAGTCTCGGACTAGCGGGAAGCACAGATACGCAGTATTTT | CASSLGLAGSTDTQYF | TRBJ2-3 | - | TRBV19 | TRBD2
TGTGCCAGCAGCGTAGAGGGGGTGACGGGCTACACCTTC | CASSVEGVTGYTF | TRBJ1-2 | - | TRBV9 | -